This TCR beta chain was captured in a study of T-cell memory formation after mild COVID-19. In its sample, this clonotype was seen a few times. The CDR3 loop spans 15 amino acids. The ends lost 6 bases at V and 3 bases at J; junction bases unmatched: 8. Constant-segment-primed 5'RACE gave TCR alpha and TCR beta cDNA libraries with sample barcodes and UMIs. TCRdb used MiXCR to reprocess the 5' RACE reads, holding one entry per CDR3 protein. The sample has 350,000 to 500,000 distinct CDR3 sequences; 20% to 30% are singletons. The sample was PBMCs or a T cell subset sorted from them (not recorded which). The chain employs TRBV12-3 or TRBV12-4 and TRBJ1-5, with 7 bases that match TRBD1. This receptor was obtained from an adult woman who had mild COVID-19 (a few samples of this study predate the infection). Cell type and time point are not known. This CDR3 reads CASRYQTGNNQPQHF. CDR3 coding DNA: TGTGCCAGCAGATACCAGACAGGGAACAATCAGCCCCAGCATTTT.